The rows below give T cell receptor beta chains drawn from one sample of a study of blood T cell repertoires in COVID-19. The table came from immunoSEQ multiplex PCR; TCRdb's copy has only in-frame clones and leaves some out. The repertoire holds about 160,000 clones, with 60% to 85% as singletons. The specimen sequenced was peripheral blood. All receptors come from a man aged 60 to 75 with acute or convalescent COVID-19. The CDR3 runs from the conserved cysteine through the conserved F or W. The D gene is left open where the match is weak. Clone size is not always given. Where it is, it says once, few, many or a class for expanded clones.

abundance: few
v_gene: TRBV5-1
j_gene: TRBJ1-1
d_gene: TRBD1
CDR3aa: CASSLQGARTEAFF
CDR3nt: TGCGCCAGCAGCTTACAGGGGGCGCGGACTGAAGCTTTCTTT

abundance: .
v_gene: TRBV29-1
j_gene: TRBJ1-1
d_gene: .
CDR3aa: CSVGVNTEAFF
CDR3nt: TGCAGCGTCGGGGTTAACACTGAAGCTTTCTTT

abundance: .
v_gene: TRBV28
j_gene: TRBJ1-2
d_gene: .
CDR3aa: CASSLSQGYGYTF
CDR3nt: TGTGCCAGCAGTTTAAGCCAGGGTTATGGCTACACCTTC

abundance: .
v_gene: TRBV3-1/TRBV3-2
j_gene: TRBJ2-2
d_gene: .
CDR3aa: CASSPHSTGELFF
CDR3nt: TGTGCCAGCAGCCCCCACAGTACCGGGGAGCTGTTTTTT

abundance: .
v_gene: TRBV12-5
j_gene: TRBJ1-2
d_gene: TRBD1
CDR3aa: CASGPSGTVGYTF
CDR3nt: TGTGCTAGTGGTCCCTCCGGGACAGTTGGCTACACCTTC

abundance: .
v_gene: TRBV4-1
j_gene: TRBJ1-6
d_gene: .
CDR3aa: CASSQGSSYNSPLHF
CDR3nt: TGCGCCAGCAGCCAAGGCAGCTCCTATAATTCACCCCTCCACTTT

abundance: .
v_gene: TRBV6-5
j_gene: TRBJ1-1
d_gene: .
CDR3aa: CASSRKPDTEAFF
CDR3nt: TGTGCCAGCAGCCGAAAACCGGACACTGAAGCTTTCTTT

abundance: few
v_gene: TRBV2
j_gene: TRBJ2-6
d_gene: TRBD1
CDR3aa: CASSAGTGRVSGANVLTF
CDR3nt: TGTGCCAGCAGTGCCGGGACAGGCCGTGTCTCTGGGGCCAACGTCCTGACTTTC

abundance: .
v_gene: TRBV9
j_gene: TRBJ2-3
d_gene: TRBD2
CDR3aa: CASSAGTTPTDTQYF
CDR3nt: TGTGCCAGCAGCGCCGGGACTACCCCGACAGATACGCAGTATTTT

abundance: few
v_gene: TRBV7-6
j_gene: TRBJ1-5
d_gene: .
CDR3aa: CASSLNRDNNQPQHF
CDR3nt: TGTGCCAGCAGCCTCAACCGGGACAACAATCAGCCCCAGCATTTT

abundance: .
v_gene: TRBV29-1
j_gene: TRBJ1-1
d_gene: .
CDR3aa: CSVQGTLTEAFF
CDR3nt: TGCAGCGTTCAGGGGACATTAACTGAAGCTTTCTTT

abundance: few
v_gene: TRBV20-1
j_gene: TRBJ1-1
d_gene: TRBD1
CDR3aa: CTAGQGEAFF
CDR3nt: TGCACCGCCGGACAGGGGGAAGCTTTCTTT

abundance: .
v_gene: TRBV12-3/TRBV12-4
j_gene: TRBJ1-2
d_gene: .
CDR3aa: CASSFSGVVGYTF
CDR3nt: TGTGCCAGCAGTTTCTCCGGAGTCGTGGGCTACACCTTC

abundance: .
v_gene: TRBV5-6
j_gene: TRBJ1-4
d_gene: .
CDR3aa: CASSAGTWGTNEKLFF
CDR3nt: TGTGCCAGCAGCGCCGGGACATGGGGAACTAATGAAAAACTGTTTTTT

abundance: .
v_gene: TRBV7-9
j_gene: TRBJ1-5
d_gene: .
CDR3aa: CASSQRDSQPQHF
CDR3nt: TGTGCCAGCAGCCAACGGGATTCTCAGCCCCAGCATTTT

abundance: .
v_gene: TRBV7-8
j_gene: TRBJ1-2
d_gene: TRBD1
CDR3aa: CASSADAQGAYYGYTF
CDR3nt: TGTGCCAGCAGCGCAGATGCACAGGGGGCCTACTATGGCTACACCTTC

abundance: .
v_gene: TRBV10-2
j_gene: TRBJ1-1
d_gene: TRBD1
CDR3aa: CASRRGTGASNTEAFF
CDR3nt: TGCGCCAGCAGGAGAGGGACAGGGGCATCGAACACTGAAGCTTTCTTT

abundance: once
v_gene: TRBV5-1
j_gene: TRBJ1-4
d_gene: .
CDR3aa: CASSLGPGVATNEKLFF
CDR3nt: TGCGCCAGCAGCTTGGGTCCAGGCGTTGCAACTAATGAAAAACTGTTTTTT

abundance: .
v_gene: TRBV3-1/TRBV3-2
j_gene: TRBJ2-3
d_gene: TRBD2
CDR3aa: CASSPLLADTDTQYF
CDR3nt: TGTGCCAGCAGCCCTCTTCTAGCGGACACAGATACGCAGTATTTT

abundance: .
v_gene: TRBV5-4
j_gene: TRBJ1-2
d_gene: .
CDR3aa: CASSLLNSANYGYTF
CDR3nt: TGTGCCAGCAGCTTACTAAACTCGGCCAACTATGGCTACACCTTC

abundance: .
v_gene: TRBV19
j_gene: TRBJ1-6
d_gene: .
CDR3aa: CASSGSMGIRSPLHF
CDR3nt: TGTGCCAGCTCGGGGTCAATGGGGATTCGGTCACCCCTCCACTTT

abundance: few
v_gene: TRBV4-1
j_gene: TRBJ1-3
d_gene: .
CDR3aa: CASSQGASRSSGNTIYF
CDR3nt: TGCGCCAGCAGCCAAGGGGCCAGTAGAAGCTCTGGAAACACCATATATTTT

abundance: .
v_gene: TRBV19
j_gene: TRBJ2-1
d_gene: .
CDR3aa: CASSTQVSSGNEQFF
CDR3nt: TGTGCCAGTAGTACTCAGGTGTCTTCGGGGAATGAGCAGTTCTTC

abundance: .
v_gene: TRBV3-1/TRBV3-2
j_gene: TRBJ2-5
d_gene: TRBD2
CDR3aa: CASSRLAGGGLAQYF
CDR3nt: TGTGCCAGCAGCCGACTAGCGGGGGGCGGGTTGGCCCAGTACTTC

abundance: once
v_gene: TRBV19
j_gene: TRBJ2-1
d_gene: .
CDR3aa: CASSIGQNNEQFF
CDR3nt: TGTGCCAGTAGTATTGGTCAGAACAATGAGCAGTTCTTC

abundance: .
v_gene: TRBV27
j_gene: TRBJ1-2
d_gene: .
CDR3aa: CASSLFSWVGYGYTF
CDR3nt: TGTGCCAGCAGTTTATTTTCTTGGGTCGGGTATGGCTACACCTTC

abundance: .
v_gene: TRBV6-5
j_gene: TRBJ1-3
d_gene: .
CDR3aa: CASSSQGSGNTIYF
CDR3nt: TGTGCCAGCAGTTCCCAGGGAAGTGGAAACACCATATATTTT

abundance: .
v_gene: TRBV5-4
j_gene: TRBJ1-5
d_gene: .
CDR3aa: CASSLAPGGGQPQHF
CDR3nt: TGTGCCAGCAGCTTGGCGCCGGGGGGGGGACAGCCCCAGCATTTT

abundance: .
v_gene: TRBV27
j_gene: TRBJ2-7
d_gene: .
CDR3aa: CASSLEGARTIEQYF
CDR3nt: TGTGCCAGCAGTTTAGAGGGTGCGCGGACTATCGAGCAGTACTTC

abundance: .
v_gene: TRBV10-3
j_gene: TRBJ1-1
d_gene: TRBD1
CDR3aa: CAIKGAGNTEAFF
CDR3nt: TGTGCCATCAAGGGGGCAGGGAACACTGAAGCTTTCTTT

abundance: few
v_gene: TRBV6-6
j_gene: TRBJ2-7
d_gene: .
CDR3aa: CASSYTGTYEQYF
CDR3nt: TGTGCCAGCAGTTACACAGGGACCTACGAGCAGTACTTC

abundance: .
v_gene: TRBV29-1
j_gene: TRBJ1-6
d_gene: .
CDR3aa: CSVRGREGSPLHF
CDR3nt: TGCAGCGTCCGAGGCCGGGAGGGGTCACCCCTCCACTTT

abundance: .
v_gene: TRBV5-6
j_gene: TRBJ2-7
d_gene: TRBD1
CDR3aa: CASSLGQGAYEQYF
CDR3nt: TGTGCCAGCAGCTTGGGCCAGGGGGCCTACGAGCAGTACTTC

abundance: .
v_gene: TRBV6-1
j_gene: TRBJ1-5
d_gene: .
CDR3aa: CASSEALVRVGQPQHF
CDR3nt: TGTGCCAGCAGTGAAGCTCTCGTCAGGGTTGGACAGCCCCAGCATTTT

abundance: .
v_gene: TRBV3-1/TRBV3-2
j_gene: TRBJ1-1
d_gene: TRBD1
CDR3aa: CASSLAGTGGTEAFF
CDR3nt: TGTGCCAGCAGCCTAGCCGGGACAGGGGGGACTGAAGCTTTCTTT

abundance: .
v_gene: TRBV7-2
j_gene: TRBJ1-5
d_gene: TRBD1
CDR3aa: CASSSGQGRNQPQHF
CDR3nt: TGTGCCAGCAGCTCGGGACAGGGGAGGAATCAGCCCCAGCATTTT

abundance: .
v_gene: TRBV30
j_gene: TRBJ2-7
d_gene: TRBD1
CDR3aa: CAWSVTGSGGQYF
CDR3nt: TGTGCCTGGAGTGTAACAGGTTCAGGGGGGCAGTACTTC